These 14 T cell receptor beta chains were sequenced from one sample in a study of T cell responses to AZD1222 COVID-19 vaccine. Assay used: immunoSEQ multiplex PCR; TCRdb lists only in-frame clones, some missing. The sample lists 130,000 to 150,000 clones, approximately 85% occurring once. Sequenced here: peripheral blood, sampled on day 0 of MenACWY control vaccination. These receptors all stem from an adult in good health.

The chain links TRBV4-2 to TRBJ2-7, with D possibly matching TRBD2 (6 bases). Trimming left V 0 bases short and J 3 bases short, with 12 bases between. Germline V gives CDR1 LGHNA, CDR2 YNFKEQ. The CDR3 extends over 15 amino acids. The CDR3, as DNA: TGTGCCAGCAGCCAAGAAGGGGAGGCGGTCTACGAGCAGTACTTC. This sequence encodes CASSQEGEAVYEQYF.

The V call is TRBV3-1 (or the pseudogene TRBV3-2), the J call TRBJ2-1; 7 positions match TRBD1. The CDR3 consists of 14 residues. Germline CDR1 reads LGHDT; CDR2 reads YNNKEL (reference sequence). J gave up 5 bases and V 1 base, and 2 bases lay outside the gene matches. CDR3 region: CASSQVDRDNEQFF. The CDR3 coding sequence is TGTGCCAGCAGCCAAGTCGACAGGGACAATGAGCAGTTCTTC.

This chain joins TRBV5-1 and TRBJ1-2, with 7 bases that match TRBD1. Trimming removed 0 bases from V and 1 base from J; junction bases left unmatched: 3. Germline V gives CDR1 SGHRS, CDR2 YFSETQ. The CDR3 length is 15 residues. The CDR3 spells CASSLETGSNYGYTF. The DNA for the CDR3 is TGCGCCAGCAGCTTGGAGACAGGGAGTAACTATGGCTACACCTTC. The variable domain in full, with the rest retrieved from reference TRBV5-1 and TRBJ1-2, is KAGVTQTPRYLIKTRGQQVTLSCSPISGHRSVSWYQQTPGQGLQFLFEYFSETQRNKGNFPGRFSGRQFSNSRSEMNVSTLELGDSALYLCASSLETGSNYGYTFGSGTRLTVV.

The rearrangement uses TRBV7-2 and TRBJ2-3, with TRBD2 matching 8 bases. Per the germline V gene, CDR1 is SGHTA and CDR2 is FQGNSA. This CDR3 is 16 amino acids long. The ends lost 4 bases at V and 3 bases at J; junction bases unmatched: 9. The CDR3 nucleotides are TGTGCCAGCAGCTCCCTCGGACTAGCTACGACAGATACGCAGTATTTT. It specifies CASSSLGLATTDTQYF.

The genes are TRBV29-1 and TRBJ2-1; 9 bases line up with TRBD2. Germline V CDR1 and CDR2: SQVTM, ANQGSEA. The CDR3 runs 17 residues. J was trimmed by 0 bases and V by 1 base; bases with no gene match: 7. The CDR3 bases are TGCAGCGTTGAAGGCACCATACTAGCGGGCTCCTACAATGAGCAGTTCTTC. It translates to CSVEGTILAGSYNEQFF.

The chain joins TRBV19 to TRBJ1-2; the D is unclear. This CDR3 has 15 residues. The V and J ends lost 0 bases and 1 base respectively, with 9 bases between them. Germline V CDR1 and CDR2: LNHDA, SQIVND (reference sequence). CDR3 DNA sequence: TGTGCCAGTAGTATAGATGATAACTATAACTATGGCTACACCTTC. This codes for CASSIDDNYNYGYTF.

This chain connects TRBV9 to TRBJ1-3; D is unclear. The CDR3 totals 14 residues. Germline loops: CDR1 SGDLS, CDR2 YYNGEE. Trimming cost V 0 bases and J 2 bases, with 6 bases left between them. CDR3 in DNA: TGTGCCAGCAGCGTAGGAACGGCTGGAAACACCATATATTTT. Encoded protein: CASSVGTAGNTIYF.

This clone appeared once. The CDR3 DNA sequence: TGTGCCAGCAGCTTATTCGGGGGCGCGAACACCGGGGAGCTGTTTTTT. Encoded protein: CASSLFGGANTGELFF. The J gene is TRBJ2-2, the V gene TRBV7-8, with D perhaps given as TRBD1 or TRBD2 (6 bases each). V was trimmed by 2 bases and J by 0 bases, leaving 10 bases between them. This CDR3 has 16 amino acids. Germline V gene sequence: CDR1 SGHVS, CDR2 FQNEAQ.

This chain uses TRBV6-1 with TRBJ2-2, with TRBD1 matching 8 bases. The V gene end was trimmed by 1 base and the J gene end by 6 bases; junction bases not matched to a gene: 1. CDR3 length: 14 amino acids. Germline values: CDR1 MNHNS, CDR2 SASEGT. This CDR3 reads CASSEGQGSGELFF. CDR3 nucleotide sequence: TGTGCCAGCAGTGAAGGACAGGGGTCCGGGGAGCTGTTTTTT.

The chain has TRBV21-1 and TRBJ1-2; the D call of TRBD1 is as the table states it, not checked on the DNA. TRBV21-1 is reported as a pseudogene. This CDR3 spans 14 amino acids. The CDR3 coding sequence is TGTGCCAGCAGCAAAAAGGGACAGGGTGATGGCTACACCTTC. Amino acid sequence: CASSKKGQGDGYTF.

The chain employs TRBV28 and TRBJ1-2; 9 nucleotides match TRBD1. This CDR3 has 15 residues. Trimming removed 5 bases from V and 4 bases from J; junction bases left unmatched: 8. Germline V gene sequence: CDR1 MDHEN, CDR2 SYDVKM. CDR3 DNA sequence: TGTGCCAGCAGTCCGCAAGGGACAGGGCGCTATGGCTACACCTTC. This encodes CASSPQGTGRYGYTF.

The chain carries TRBV20-1 and TRBJ1-5; D remains ambiguous. Trimming stripped 3 bases from V and 0 bases from J, with 9 bases between. CDR1 is DFQATT and CDR2 is SNEGSKA in the germline V gene (reference sequence). The CDR3 sequence is 14 residues long. The CDR3 region is CSASPGYSNQPQHF. CDR3 in DNA: TGCAGTGCTAGTCCGGGGTATAGCAATCAGCCCCAGCATTTT.

The genes are TRBV27 and TRBJ1-1; D perhaps matches TRBD1 (6 bases). The CDR3 contains 12 residues. The V end lost 6 bases, the J end lost 5 bases, and 10 bases lay between the germline ends. Germline CDR1 reads MNHEY; CDR2 reads SMNVEV (reference sequence). CDR3 DNA sequence: TGTGCCAGCAGCAAACAGGGAACTGAAGCTTTCTTT. It encodes CASSKQGTEAFF.

This chain connects TRBV9 to TRBJ2-5, with D tentatively TRBD2 (6 bases). The CDR3 extends over 15 amino acids. Trimming stripped 0 bases from V and 2 bases from J, with 11 bases between. Germline V CDR1 and CDR2: SGDLS, YYNGEE. The CDR3 loop reads CASSVGGGTQETQYF. CDR3 in DNA: TGTGCCAGCAGCGTAGGGGGCGGGACGCAAGAGACCCAGTACTTC.